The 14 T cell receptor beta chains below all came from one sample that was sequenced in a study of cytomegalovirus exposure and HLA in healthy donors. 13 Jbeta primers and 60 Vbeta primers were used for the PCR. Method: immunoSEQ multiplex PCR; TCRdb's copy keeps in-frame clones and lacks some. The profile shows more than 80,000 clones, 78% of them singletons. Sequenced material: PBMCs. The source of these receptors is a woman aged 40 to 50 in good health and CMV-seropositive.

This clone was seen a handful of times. This CDR3 reads CASSLGTGFMNTEAFF. Here the CDR3 DNA reads TGTGCCAGCAGCTTGGGGACAGGCTTCATGAACACTGAAGCTTTCTTT. The chain carries TRBV5-4 and TRBJ1-1; 7 bases map to TRBD1. V gave up 0 bases and J gave up 0 bases; unmatched junction bases: 5. Germline loops: CDR1 SGHNT, CDR2 YYREEE (reference sequence). This CDR3 region has 16 residues.

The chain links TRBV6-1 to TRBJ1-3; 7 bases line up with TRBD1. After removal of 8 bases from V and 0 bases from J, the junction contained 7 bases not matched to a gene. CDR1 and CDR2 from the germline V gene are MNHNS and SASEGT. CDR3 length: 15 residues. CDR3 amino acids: CASGPGQSSGNTIYF. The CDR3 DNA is TGTGCCAGCGGGCCGGGACAGAGCTCTGGAAACACCATATATTTT.

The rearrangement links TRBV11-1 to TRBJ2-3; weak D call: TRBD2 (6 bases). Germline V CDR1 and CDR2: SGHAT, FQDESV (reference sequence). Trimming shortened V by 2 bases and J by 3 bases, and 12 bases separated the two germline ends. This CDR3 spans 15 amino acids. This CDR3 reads CASSLRRGWTDTQYF. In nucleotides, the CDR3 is TGTGCCAGCAGCTTAAGGAGGGGTTGGACAGATACGCAGTATTTT.

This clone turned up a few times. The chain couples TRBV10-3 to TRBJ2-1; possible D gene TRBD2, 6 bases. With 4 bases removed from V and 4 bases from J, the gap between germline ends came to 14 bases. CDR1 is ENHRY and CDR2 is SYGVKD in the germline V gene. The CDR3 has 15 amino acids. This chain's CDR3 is CAISAAAGLYNEQFF. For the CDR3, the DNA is TGTGCCATCAGTGCCGCGGCGGGGCTATACAATGAGCAGTTCTTC.

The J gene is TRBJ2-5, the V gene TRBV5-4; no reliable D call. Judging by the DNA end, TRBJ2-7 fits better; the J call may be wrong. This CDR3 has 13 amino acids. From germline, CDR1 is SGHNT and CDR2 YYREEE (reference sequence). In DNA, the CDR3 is TGTGCCAGCAGTAGAGCCGGGTTCTACGAGCAGTACTTC. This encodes CASSRAGFYEQYF.

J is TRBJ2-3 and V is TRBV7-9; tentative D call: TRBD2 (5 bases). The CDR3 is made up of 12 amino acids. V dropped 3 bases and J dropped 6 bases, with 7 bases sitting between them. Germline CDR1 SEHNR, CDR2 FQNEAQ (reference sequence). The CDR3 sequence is CASSFGEDTQYF. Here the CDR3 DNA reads TGTGCCAGCAGCTTTGGGGAGGATACGCAGTATTTT.

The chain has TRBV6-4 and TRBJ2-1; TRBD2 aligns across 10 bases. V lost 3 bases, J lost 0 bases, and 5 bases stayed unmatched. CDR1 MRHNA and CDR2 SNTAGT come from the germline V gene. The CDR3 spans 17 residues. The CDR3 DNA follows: TGTGCCAGCAGTGAAGGGACTAGCGATAGCTCCTACAATGAGCAGTTCTTC. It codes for CASSEGTSDSSYNEQFF.

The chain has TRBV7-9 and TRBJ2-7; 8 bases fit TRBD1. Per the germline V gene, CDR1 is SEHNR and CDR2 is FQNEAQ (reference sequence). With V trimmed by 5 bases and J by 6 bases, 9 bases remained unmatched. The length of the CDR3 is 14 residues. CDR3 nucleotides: TGTGCCAGCAGCCAAACCGGGACAGGCGTCGAGCAGTACTTC. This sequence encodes CASSQTGTGVEQYF.

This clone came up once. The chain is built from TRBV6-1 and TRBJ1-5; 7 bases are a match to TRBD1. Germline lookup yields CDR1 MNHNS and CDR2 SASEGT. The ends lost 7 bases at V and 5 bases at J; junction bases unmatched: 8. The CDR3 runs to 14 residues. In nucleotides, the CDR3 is TGTGCCAGCAACGTCCCAGGGGGAGATCAGCCCCAGCATTTT. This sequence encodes CASNVPGGDQPQHF.

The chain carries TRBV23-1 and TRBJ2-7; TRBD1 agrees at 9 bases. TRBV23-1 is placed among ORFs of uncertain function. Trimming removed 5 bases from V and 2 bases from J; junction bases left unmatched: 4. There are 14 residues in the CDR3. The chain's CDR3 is CASSYNRGPYEQYF. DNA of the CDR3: TGCGCCAGCAGTTATAACAGGGGGCCCTACGAGCAGTACTTC.

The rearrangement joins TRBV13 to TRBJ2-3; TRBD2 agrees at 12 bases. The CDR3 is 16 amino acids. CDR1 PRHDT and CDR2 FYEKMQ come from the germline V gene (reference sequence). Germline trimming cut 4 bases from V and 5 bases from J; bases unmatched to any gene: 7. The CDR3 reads CASSYRTSGTGDTQYF. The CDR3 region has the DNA TGTGCCAGCAGCTACAGGACTAGCGGGACGGGAGATACGCAGTATTTT. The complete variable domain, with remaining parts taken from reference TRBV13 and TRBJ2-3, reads AAGVIQSPRHLIKEKRETATLKCYPIPRHDTVYWYQQGPGQDPQFLISFYEKMQSDKGSIPDRFSAQQFSDYHSELNMSSLELGDSALYFCASSYRTSGTGDTQYFGPGTRLTVL.

CDR3 sequence (DNA): TGTGCCAGCACACGAGACAGGGGAAGCTACAATGAGCAGTTCTTC. Amino acid sequence: CASTRDRGSYNEQFF. The chain couples TRBV28 to TRBJ2-1, with 8 bases fitting TRBD1. Germline assignment: CDR1 MDHEN and CDR2 SYDVKM. J lost 3 bases, V lost 7 bases, and 8 bases had no gene match. This CDR3 has 15 residues.

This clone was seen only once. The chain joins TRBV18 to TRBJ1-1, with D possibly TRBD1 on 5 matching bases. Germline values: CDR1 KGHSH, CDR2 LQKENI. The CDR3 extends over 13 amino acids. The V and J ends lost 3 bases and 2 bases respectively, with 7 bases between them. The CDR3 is CASSPQGNTEAFF. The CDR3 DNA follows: TGTGCCAGCTCACCCCAGGGTAACACTGAAGCTTTCTTT.

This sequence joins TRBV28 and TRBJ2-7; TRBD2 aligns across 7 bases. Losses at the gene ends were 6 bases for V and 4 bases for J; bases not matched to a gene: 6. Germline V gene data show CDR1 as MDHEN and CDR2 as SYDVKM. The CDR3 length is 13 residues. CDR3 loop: CASRREPTYEQYF. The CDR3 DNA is TGTGCCAGCAGGCGGGAGCCGACTTACGAGCAGTACTTC.